Included here is one TCR beta chain sequence, with context. It has no known antigen specificity. No quality values exist for individual bases; no much larger clone is one base distant. The data belong to a study of T cell changes during pregnancy in multiple sclerosis (dated by TCRdb to between 2018 and 2021). The study in broad terms: The study examined how the T cell repertoire changed over the course of pregnancy in women with multiple sclerosis.

Looking up the germline V gene yields CDR1 LGHNT and CDR2 FRNRAP. Spanning cysteine to phenylalanine, the CDR3 consists of 17 amino acids. Only the CDR3 part of the read is kept: 51 bases, read in frame from the first base. V loses 1 base at its end and J loses 4 bases; junction bases beyond the gene matches: 10. The library relied on the immunoSEQ multiplex PCR assay. Imported from immuneACCESS, the table was reduced by TCRdb to in-frame sequences with V and J called. These copies leave out some clones; in studies compared against another copy, an unresolved V gene accounts for under half, and the cause of the remainder is not known. The sample has 50,000 to 65,000 clones on record, approximately 93% of them singletons. The top ten constitute 3% to 4% of the sample.

Recombination connected TRBV12-5 to TRBJ2-1, with TRBD2 matching 7 junction bases. The specimen was CD8+ T cells from peripheral blood mononuclear cells, collected in the second trimester of pregnancy. This clonotype was sampled from a female donor with multiple sclerosis, enrolled in a pregnancy study. The DNA sequence reads TGTGCTAGTGGTTTGGGCGGGAGTTATTGGAGTTACAATGAGCAGTTCTTC. This codes for CASGLGGSYWSYNEQFF.